This is a list of T cell receptor beta chains from one sample in a study of T-cell memory formation after mild COVID-19. One entry per CDR3 protein, called by TCRdb with MiXCR from the 5' RACE reads. The profile shows some 320,000 distinct CDR3 sequences, around an eighth of them singletons. The sequencing sample was made of PBMCs or a T cell subset sorted from them (not recorded which). The receptors were sampled from a young man who had mild COVID-19 (a few samples of this study predate the infection). Cell type and time point are not known. Each CDR3 is given with its conserved first and last residue. Each record gives: D gene, V gene, clone size, J gene, CDR3 protein, CDR3 DNA. A D gene is named only where the DNA matches it firmly. A row's size may be missing; if present it is once, few, many or a size class.

>.|TRBV4-1|many|TRBJ2-2
CASSQGTGSQVGWELFF
TGCGCCAGCAGCCAAGGAACAGGCAGTCAAGTTGGTTGGGAGCTGTTTTTT
>.|TRBV20-1|few|TRBJ2-7
CSAGDSGSYEQYF
TGCAGTGCTGGGGACTCGGGATCCTACGAGCAGTACTTC
>.|TRBV7-9|.|TRBJ1-3
CASSLAPARVDSGNTIYF
TGTGCCAGCAGCTTAGCGCCGGCAAGGGTTGACTCTGGAAACACCATATATTTT
>TRBD1|TRBV15|.|TRBJ1-5
CATSSLDRLDQPQHF
TGTGCCACCAGCAGCCTGGACAGGCTGGATCAGCCCCAGCATTTT
>.|TRBV3-1|few|TRBJ2-7
CASSQGYSLYEQYF
TGTGCCAGCAGCCAAGGATACAGTCTTTACGAGCAGTACTTC
>.|TRBV9|.|TRBJ2-4
CASSRSGYKNIQYF
TGTGCCAGCAGCCGGAGCGGGTATAAAAACATTCAGTACTTC
>TRBD1|TRBV5-1|.|TRBJ2-1
CASSLYRGCNEQFF
TGCGCCAGCAGCTTATACAGGGGGTGCAATGAGCAGTTCTTC
>.|TRBV10-1|many|TRBJ2-7
CASSAAGHPYEQYF
TGCGCCAGCAGCGCCGCGGGACACCCCTACGAGCAGTACTTC
>.|TRBV4-3|.|TRBJ2-7
CASSQATPRAYEQYF
TGCGCCAGCAGCCAAGCGACTCCACGGGCCTACGAGCAGTACTTC
>TRBD2|TRBV12-3/TRBV12-4|.|TRBJ2-3
CASSLGLIAGGHGSDTQYF
TGTGCCAGCAGTTTAGGTCTGATTGCGGGGGGCCACGGGTCAGATACGCAGTATTTT
>.|TRBV12-3/TRBV12-4|few|TRBJ2-3
CASSWVHSTDTQYF
TGTGCCAGCAGTTGGGTCCACAGCACAGATACGCAGTATTTT
>.|TRBV12-3/TRBV12-4|many|TRBJ1-1
CASSLIREGEAFF
TGTGCCAGCAGTTTAATCCGGGAGGGGGAAGCTTTCTTT
>TRBD1|TRBV3-1|.|TRBJ1-1
CASSQGRRGRGRTEAFF
TGTGCCAGCAGCCAAGGTCGAAGGGGGCGCGGCCGCACTGAAGCTTTCTTT
>TRBD2|TRBV6-5|few|TRBJ2-7
CASSYSSGAPREQYF
TGTGCCAGCAGTTACTCAAGCGGGGCGCCTAGGGAGCAGTACTTC
>TRBD2|TRBV6-6|few|TRBJ2-3
CASSGVAGGTDTQYF
TGTGCCAGCAGTGGAGTAGCGGGGGGAACAGATACGCAGTATTTT
>.|TRBV12-3/TRBV12-4|many|TRBJ2-3
CASSLITDTQYF
TGTGCCAGCAGTTTGATTACAGATACGCAGTATTTT
>.|TRBV7-2|few|TRBJ2-3
CASSLDSREDTQYF
TGTGCCAGCAGCCTAGATTCGCGGGAAGATACGCAGTATTTT
>.|TRBV29-1|.|TRBJ2-3
CSVEGLTLSTDTQYF
TGCAGCGTTGAGGGGCTTACACTTAGCACAGATACGCAGTATTTT
>.|TRBV20-1|few|TRBJ2-1
CSASGQVESSYNEQFF
TGCAGTGCTAGCGGCCAAGTCGAAAGCTCCTACAATGAGCAGTTCTTC
>TRBD2|TRBV4-1|many|TRBJ2-3
CASSRRLLAGEKDTQYF
TGCGCCAGCAGCCGCCGACTTCTAGCGGGGGAGAAAGATACGCAGTATTTT
>.|TRBV6-2/TRBV6-3|few|TRBJ1-5
CASSLTSRNQPQHF
TGTGCCAGCAGCCTAACCTCAAGGAATCAGCCCCAGCATTTT
>TRBD1|TRBV9|.|TRBJ2-5
CASSVGGQGAGETQYF
TGTGCCAGCAGCGTAGGGGGACAGGGGGCCGGAGAGACCCAGTACTTC
>.|TRBV7-3|.|TRBJ2-3
CASSESPGDTQYF
TGTGCCAGCAGCGAGTCCCCAGGAGATACGCAGTATTTT
>.|TRBV12-3/TRBV12-4|.|TRBJ1-5
CASRKSNQPQHF
TGTGCCAGCCGTAAGAGCAATCAGCCCCAGCATTTT
>TRBD2|TRBV5-1|.|TRBJ2-1
CASSLNVPRPSGDNEQFF
TGCGCCAGCAGCTTGAATGTTCCCCGCCCTAGCGGGGACAATGAGCAGTTCTTC
>.|TRBV5-5|few|TRBJ2-5
CATSLGPGQGPAGTQYF
TGTGCCACCTCGCTCGGTCCGGGGCAGGGGCCAGCGGGGACCCAGTACTTC
>.|TRBV7-8|few|TRBJ2-5
CASSSLYQETQYF
TGTGCCAGCAGCTCGTTGTACCAAGAGACCCAGTACTTC
>TRBD2|TRBV29-1|.|TRBJ2-3
CSVVGALAGDTDTQYF
TGCAGCGTCGTAGGGGCCCTAGCGGGGGACACAGATACGCAGTATTTT
>TRBD1|TRBV19|few|TRBJ2-1
CASRADRRNEQFF
TGTGCCAGTAGAGCGGACAGGCGCAATGAGCAGTTCTTC
>.|TRBV5-6|few|TRBJ1-1
CASIRDMNTEAFF
TGTGCCAGCATTAGAGATATGAACACTGAAGCTTTCTTT
>.|TRBV7-9|many|TRBJ2-1
CASSLDSRRQFF
TGTGCCAGCAGCTTAGATTCGCGCCGGCAGTTCTTC
>TRBD1|TRBV7-2|many|TRBJ1-5
CASSPGTGNQPQHF
TGTGCCAGCAGCCCCGGGACAGGGAATCAGCCCCAGCATTTT
>TRBD2|TRBV12-3/TRBV12-4|many|TRBJ2-3
CASSWGLQTTTDTQYF
TGTGCCAGCAGTTGGGGACTACAGACCACCACAGATACGCAGTATTTT
>.|TRBV5-1|few|TRBJ1-6
CASSLWGEGDSPLHF
TGCGCCAGCAGCTTGTGGGGAGAGGGGGATTCACCCCTCCACTTT
>TRBD2|TRBV18|few|TRBJ2-3
CASSGERGSTDTQYF
TGTGCCAGCTCAGGCGAGCGGGGAAGCACAGATACGCAGTATTTT
>.|TRBV12-3/TRBV12-4|.|TRBJ2-2
CASTPVRHLSGELFF
TGTGCCAGCACCCCGGTACGACACCTAAGCGGGGAGCTGTTTTTT
>TRBD2|TRBV12-3/TRBV12-4|.|TRBJ2-1
CASRSRGGLLYEQFF
TGTGCCAGCAGGTCGCGGGGGGGCCTCTTGTACGAGCAGTTCTTC
>.|TRBV28|few|TRBJ1-1
CASKSVNTEAFF
TGTGCCAGCAAATCAGTCAACACTGAAGCTTTCTTT
>.|TRBV6-5|few|TRBJ1-1
CASSYSWTLNTEAFF
TGTGCCAGCAGTTACTCCTGGACCCTAAACACTGAAGCTTTCTTT
>.|TRBV21-1|.|TRBJ1-2
CASSKNRDRGDYGYTF
TGTGCCAGCAGCAAGAACCGGGACAGGGGAGACTATGGCTACACCTTC
>.|TRBV30|few|TRBJ1-2
CAWGTYGYTF
TGTGCCTGGGGAACTTATGGCTACACCTTC
>.|TRBV30|few|TRBJ2-7
CAWSRGFEQYF
TGTGCCTGGAGCCGGGGTTTCGAGCAGTACTTC
>TRBD1|TRBV7-3|few|TRBJ2-2
CASSFRTGGTGELFF
TGTGCCAGCAGCTTCCGGACAGGGGGCACCGGGGAGCTGTTTTTT
>.|TRBV19|few|TRBJ2-5
CASSRGRRGETQYF
TGTGCCAGTAGCCGGGGGCGGCGAGGGGAGACCCAGTACTTC
>.|TRBV7-3|few|TRBJ2-2
CASRELNTGELFF
TGTGCCTCGAGGGAGCTAAACACCGGGGAGCTGTTTTTT
>.|TRBV20-1|few|TRBJ2-5
CSATIGGPQETQYF
TGCAGTGCTACCATAGGGGGACCTCAAGAGACCCAGTACTTC
>TRBD1|TRBV9|.|TRBJ1-6
CASSPRTGNNSPLHF
TGTGCCAGCAGCCCCCGGACAGGGAATAATTCACCCCTCCACTTT
>.|TRBV28|many|TRBJ2-6
CASSLGTASGANVLTF
TGTGCCAGCAGTTTGGGGACGGCCTCTGGGGCCAACGTCCTGACTTTC
>TRBD1|TRBV11-2|.|TRBJ1-2
CASSPDRATNYGYTF
TGTGCCAGCAGCCCCGACAGGGCAACTAACTATGGCTACACCTTC